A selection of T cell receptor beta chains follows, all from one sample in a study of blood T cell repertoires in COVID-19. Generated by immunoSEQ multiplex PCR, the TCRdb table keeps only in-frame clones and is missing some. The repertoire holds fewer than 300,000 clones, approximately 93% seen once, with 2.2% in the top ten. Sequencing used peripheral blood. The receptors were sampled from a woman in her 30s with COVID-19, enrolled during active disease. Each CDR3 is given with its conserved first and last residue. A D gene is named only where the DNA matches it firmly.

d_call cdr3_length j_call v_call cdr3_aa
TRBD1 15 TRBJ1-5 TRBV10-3 CAISFTTGSNQPQHF
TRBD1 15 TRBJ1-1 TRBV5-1 CASRGGDRVDTEAFF
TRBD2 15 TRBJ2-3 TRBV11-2 CASSTGLAATDTQYF
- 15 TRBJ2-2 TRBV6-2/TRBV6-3 CASSYRRDRAGELFF
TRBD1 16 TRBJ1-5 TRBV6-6 CASSYSQGAHSQPQHF
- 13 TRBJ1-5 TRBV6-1 CASSEGYNQPQHF
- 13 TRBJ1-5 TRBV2 CASSVGGSQPQHF
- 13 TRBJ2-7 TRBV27 CASSYRANYEQYF
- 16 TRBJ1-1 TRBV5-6 CASSLVGGPSDTEAFF
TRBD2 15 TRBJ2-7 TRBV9 CASSVSGGSSYEQYF
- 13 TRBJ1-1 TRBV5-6 CASSPTDGGIAFF
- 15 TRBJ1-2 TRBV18 CASSISAGGEDGYTF
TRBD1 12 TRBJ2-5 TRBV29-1 CSVGQVKETQYF
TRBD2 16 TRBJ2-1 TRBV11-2 CASRRASGFSYNEQFF
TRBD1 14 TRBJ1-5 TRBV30 CAWSAGQGYQPQHF
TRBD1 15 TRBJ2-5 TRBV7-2 CASSLRDRPQETQYF
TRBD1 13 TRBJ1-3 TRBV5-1 CASMTGPGNTIYF
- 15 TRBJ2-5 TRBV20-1 CSASTLGRGQETQYF
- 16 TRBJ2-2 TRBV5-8 CASSLSGYSDTGELFF
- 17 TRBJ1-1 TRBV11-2 CASSDLRGRGLNTEAFF
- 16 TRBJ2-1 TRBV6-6 CASSYAIVAEYNEQFF
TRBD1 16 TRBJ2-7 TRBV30 CAWSPGQQESTDEQYF
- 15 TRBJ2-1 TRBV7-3 CASSSRRVSYNEQFF
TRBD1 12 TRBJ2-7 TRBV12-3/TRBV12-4 CASSYGQGEQYF
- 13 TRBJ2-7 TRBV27 CASSLIPRREQYF
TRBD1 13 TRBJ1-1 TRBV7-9 CASSAPGQRKAFF
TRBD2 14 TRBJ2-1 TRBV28 CASSIAGVRNEQFF
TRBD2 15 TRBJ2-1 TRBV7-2 CASSLETSGTRAEFF
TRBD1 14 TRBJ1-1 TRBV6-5 CASTPGQGYTEAFF
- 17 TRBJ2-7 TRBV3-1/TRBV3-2 CASSQVPDMEGRDEQYF
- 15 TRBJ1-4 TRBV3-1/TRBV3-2 CASSPTATTNEKLFF
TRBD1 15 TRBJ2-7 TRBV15 CATSREGQGAREQYF
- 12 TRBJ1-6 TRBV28 CASSLLSGLLHF
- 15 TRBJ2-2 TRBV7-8 CASSSGLSNTGELFF
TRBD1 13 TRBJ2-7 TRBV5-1 CASSAGQGYEQYF
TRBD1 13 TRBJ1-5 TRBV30 CAWDRGLNQPQHF
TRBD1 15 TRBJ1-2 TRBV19 CASSIEGALSYGYTF
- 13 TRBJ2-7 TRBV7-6 CASSYHEGYEQYF
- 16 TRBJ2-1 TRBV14 CASSQDSTISYNEQFF
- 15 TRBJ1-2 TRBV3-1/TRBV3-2 CASSQDYGNRDGYTF